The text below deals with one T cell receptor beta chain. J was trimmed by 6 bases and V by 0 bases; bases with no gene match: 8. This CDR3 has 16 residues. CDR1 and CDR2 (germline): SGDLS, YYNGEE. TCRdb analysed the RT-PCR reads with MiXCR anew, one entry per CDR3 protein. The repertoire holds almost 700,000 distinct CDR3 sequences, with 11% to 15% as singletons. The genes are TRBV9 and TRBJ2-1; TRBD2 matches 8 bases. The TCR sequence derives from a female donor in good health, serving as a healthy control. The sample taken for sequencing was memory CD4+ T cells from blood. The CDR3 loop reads CASSVVLAGPGNEQFF. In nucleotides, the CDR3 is TGTGCCAGCAGCGTAGTCCTAGCGGGTCCTGGCAATGAGCAGTTCTTC.